One sample yielded the 13 T cell receptor beta chains listed below, sequenced in a study of cytomegalovirus exposure and HLA in healthy donors. The study ran its PCR with 60 Vbeta and 13 Jbeta primers. Libraries were prepared by immunoSEQ multiplex PCR; TCRdb keeps only in-frame clonotypes and omits some of them. The sample yields 150,000 to 200,000 clones, around four fifths seen once. Sequences were obtained from PBMCs. Receptor source: a male donor in good health and CMV-seropositive.

The genes are TRBV6-1 and TRBJ1-6, with 7 bases fitting TRBD1. This CDR3 is built from 12 residues. CDR1 and CDR2 (germline): MNHNS, SASEGT. The J segment lost 7 bases and the V segment lost 11 bases, leaving 5 bases of the junction unmatched. The CDR3 reads CALGGGNSPLHF. CDR3 nucleotide sequence: TGTGCCTTAGGGGGCGGGAATTCACCCCTCCACTTT.

The gene calls are TRBV18 and TRBJ1-2; D perhaps matches TRBD1 (5 bases). Germline CDR1 reads KGHSH; CDR2 reads LQKENI. The CDR3 has 14 residues. V gave up 6 bases and J gave up 0 bases, with 11 bases separating them. This chain's CDR3 is CASSHDSTNYGYTF. DNA for the CDR3: TGTGCCAGCTCCCACGACAGTACTAACTATGGCTACACCTTC.

The chain recombines TRBV7-9 with TRBJ2-5, with 11 bases aligning to TRBD2. Germline V gene sequence: CDR1 SEHNR, CDR2 FQNEAQ (reference sequence). The CDR3 is made up of 12 amino acids. Trimming at V came to 5 bases and at J to 7 bases, leaving 0 bases not matched to a gene. This CDR3 is CASSGLAGTQYF. In nucleotides, the CDR3 is TGTGCCAGCAGCGGACTAGCGGGGACCCAGTACTTC. Variable domain in full (rest from reference TRBV7-9 and TRBJ2-5): DTGVSQNPRHKITKRGQNVTFRCDPISEHNRLYWYRQTLGQGPEFLTYFQNEAQLEKSRLLSDRFSAERPKGSFSTLEIQRTEQGDSAMYLCASSGLAGTQYFGPGTRLLVL.

This rearrangement joins TRBV6-1 to TRBJ2-6, with D hard to call. From germline, CDR1 is MNHNS and CDR2 SASEGT. Trimming took 6 bases from V and 0 from J, leaving 3 bases between them. This CDR3 region has 13 residues. CDR3 protein: CASSSSGANVLTF. For the CDR3, the DNA is TGTGCCAGCAGCTCCTCTGGGGCCAACGTCCTGACTTTC.

The chain is built from TRBV11-2 and TRBJ2-2, with 7 bases fitting TRBD2. Germline V gene sequence: CDR1 SGHAT, CDR2 FQNNGV. J was trimmed by 8 bases and V by 5 bases; bases with no gene match: 11. There are 15 residues in the CDR3. For the CDR3, the DNA is TGTGCCAGCAGCAGAAACCCGGGGGGAGAGGGGGAGCTGTTTTTT. The encoded protein is CASSRNPGGEGELFF.

The V gene is TRBV4-1, the J gene TRBJ2-2; D unresolved. The V gene's germline CDR1 is MGHRA and CDR2 YSYEKL. Trimming cost V 4 bases and J 2 bases, with 2 bases left between them. The CDR3 has 12 residues. CDR3: CASSPNTGELFF. CDR3 DNA: TGCGCCAGCAGCCCAAACACCGGGGAGCTGTTTTTT.

The rearrangement joins TRBV25-1 to TRBJ2-1; 7 bases match TRBD2. The CDR3 loop spans 15 amino acids. Losses at the gene ends were 3 bases for V and 4 bases for J; bases not matched to a gene: 6. Germline CDR1 is MGHDK and CDR2 is SYGVNS. The chain's CDR3 is CASSDFAGEYNEQFF. CDR3 nucleotide sequence: TGTGCCAGCAGTGATTTTGCGGGGGAGTACAATGAGCAGTTCTTC.

J is TRBJ2-7 and V is TRBV10-1; 12 bases are a match to TRBD1. Germline CDR1 and CDR2: WNHNN and SYGVQD (reference sequence). V lost 6 bases, J lost 5 bases, and 8 bases stayed unmatched. This CDR3 has 15 residues. CDR3 region: CASSEGGTGGHEQYF. DNA of the CDR3: TGCGCCAGCAGCGAGGGAGGGACAGGGGGCCACGAGCAGTACTTC.

The table lists this clone with a few counts. This chain links TRBV6-5 with TRBJ1-1; no clear D. CDR1 and CDR2 (germline): MNHEY, SVGAGI. CDR3 length equals 11 residues. Trimming took 6 bases from V and 5 from J, leaving 7 bases between them. The CDR3 loop reads CASRTATEAFF. The CDR3, as DNA: TGTGCCAGCAGAACTGCTACTGAAGCTTTCTTT.

This clone occurred a few times. The chain joins TRBV6-5 to TRBJ1-1; perhaps TRBD1 as D (5 bases). The CDR3 is 13 residues long. V was shortened by 6 bases and J by 7 bases, with 15 bases between the two germline ends. Germline V gives CDR1 MNHEY, CDR2 SVGAGI. Written as DNA, the CDR3 is TGTGCCAGCAGCCGGACGGGGGTCGGTGAAGCTTTCTTT. Translating gives CASSRTGVGEAFF.

This rearrangement joins TRBV6-5 to TRBJ2-7; D possibly corresponds to TRBD2 (6 bases). This CDR3 is 15 amino acids long. Germline V gene lookup returns CDR1 MNHEY and CDR2 SVGAGI. V lost 8 bases and J lost 0, with 17 bases in between. The chain's CDR3 is CASEGRSHSSYEQYF. As DNA, the CDR3 is TGTGCCAGCGAAGGGAGGTCTCACAGCTCCTACGAGCAGTACTTC.

V gene TRBV5-4 combines with J gene TRBJ2-1, with D uncertain. The germline V gene has CDR1 SGHNT and CDR2 YYREEE (reference sequence). V was cut by 5 bases and J by 0 bases, with 12 bases left in between. The length of the CDR3 is 15 residues. The CDR3 sequence is CASSRPRSSYNEQFF. Here the CDR3 DNA reads TGTGCCAGCAGTAGACCTAGGAGCTCCTACAATGAGCAGTTCTTC.

The chain is built from TRBV5-1 and TRBJ1-1, with D perhaps TRBD1 (5 bases). The CDR3 has 14 residues. CDR1 is SGHRS, CDR2 YFSETQ, per germline. Trimming cost V 4 bases and J 3 bases, with 13 bases left between them. CDR3 region: CASSVLGGDTEAFF. CDR3 bases: TGCGCCAGCAGCGTCCTCGGGGGGGACACTGAAGCTTTCTTT.